These 17 T cell receptor beta chains share one sample of origin, sequenced in a study of Graves' ophthalmopathy and Graves' hyperthyroidism. Researchers took RNA transcripts and amplified TCR beta CDR3 regions from them. HTBI-primed RT-PCR formed the first round, and a multiplex PCR formed the second. TCRdb re-called the multiplex PCR reads with MiXCR, one entry per CDR3 protein. The sample carries over 11,000 distinct CDR3 sequences, 50% recorded once. The sequencing input was peripheral blood. The receptors were sampled from a woman between 25 and 40 years old with Graves' ophthalmopathy.

The rearrangement links TRBV7-2 to TRBJ1-2; D gene ambiguous. CDR1 SGHTA and CDR2 FQGNSA come from the germline V gene. V was cut by 5 bases and J by 8 bases, with 18 bases left in between. The CDR3 has 14 residues. The CDR3 DNA follows: TGTGCCAGCAGCCTCCCCCCGACAAACCTAGGCTACACCTTC. Translated, it gives CASSLPPTNLGYTF.

The chain employs TRBV20-1 and TRBJ1-5; a weak D match, TRBD1 (5 bases). Per the germline V gene, CDR1 is DFQATT and CDR2 is SNEGSKA (reference sequence). The CDR3 is 13 residues long. Trimming removed 6 bases at V and 3 bases at J, with 12 bases between. This CDR3 is CSAPEQVNQPQHF. CDR3 coding DNA: TGCAGTGCCCCGGAACAGGTCAATCAGCCCCAGCATTTT.

This clonotype is medium-sized (0.01 to 0.1%) by share. V and J are TRBV11-3 and TRBJ2-1; 10 nucleotides agree with TRBD1. The CDR3 totals 13 residues. Germline loops: CDR1 SGHNT, CDR2 YENEEA. J gave up 7 bases and V 6 bases, and 3 bases lay outside the gene matches. CDR3 protein: CASRGTGENEQFF. CDR3 in DNA: TGTGCCAGCAGGGGGACAGGGGAGAATGAGCAGTTCTTC.

V usage is TRBV7-9 and J usage is TRBJ2-1; TRBD1 or TRBD2 may be the D gene (5 bases each). This CDR3 region has 15 residues. V gave up 4 bases and J gave up 8 bases, with 18 bases separating them. The V gene's germline CDR1 is SEHNR and CDR2 FQNEAQ (reference sequence). CDR3 residues: CASSCRDGACDEQFF. CDR3 sequence (DNA): TGTGCCAGCAGCTGCCGGGATGGGGCATGCGATGAGCAGTTCTTC.

About this clonotype: The germline gene is not matched at one end of the junction; a read error may be the cause. The chain uses TRBV12-3 or TRBV12-4 and TRBJ2-2, with TRBD2 as a possible D gene (6 bases). The CDR3 length is 12 residues. DNA of the CDR3: TGTGCCAGTAGCCCAAACACCCGGGAGCTGGTTTTT. It codes for CASSPNTRELVF.

This clonotype showed up just once. The chain recombines TRBV20-1 with TRBJ1-2; tentatively, D is TRBD1 (6 bases). The CDR3 runs to 13 residues. V dropped 6 bases and J dropped 3 bases, with 14 bases sitting between them. Per the germline V gene, CDR1 is DFQATT and CDR2 is SNEGSKA (reference sequence). As DNA, the CDR3 is TGCAGTGCCAGCCAGGGGTCACACTATGGCTACACCTTC. It encodes CSASQGSHYGYTF.

This clonotype was observed many times. V is TRBV6-2 or TRBV6-3 and J is TRBJ2-2, with D possibly TRBD2 on 6 matching bases. Trimming took 7 bases from V and 1 from J, leaving 16 bases between them. Germline-derived CDR1 and CDR2 are MNHEY and SVGEGT. The CDR3 covers 16 residues. DNA for the CDR3: TGTGCCAGCACCTACTCCTACGGGGGGAACACCGGGGAGCTGTTTTTT. Protein: CASTYSYGGNTGELFF.

This clonotype appeared many times. The genes are TRBV29-1 and TRBJ2-1; possible D gene TRBD2, 5 bases. CDR1 is SQVTM, CDR2 ANQGSEA, per germline. The CDR3 spans 13 residues. CDR3 amino acids: CSPRGLWYNEQFF. The CDR3 DNA reads TGCAGTCCCCGAGGGCTGTGGTACAATGAGCAGTTCTTC.

The chain links TRBV30 to TRBJ2-7; TRBD2 aligns across 8 bases. CDR1 is GTSNPN, CDR2 SVGIG, per germline (reference sequence). V dropped 3 bases and J dropped 4; count of bases not matched to a gene: 8. The CDR3 contains 14 residues. CDR3 sequence reads: CAWSRSSGTYEQYF. CDR3 coding DNA: TGTGCCTGGAGCCGGAGTAGCGGGACTTACGAGCAGTACTTC. Drawing the rest from reference TRBV30 and TRBJ2-7, the complete variable domain is SQTIHQWPATLVQPVGSPLSLECTVEGTSNPNLYWYRQAAGRGLQLLFYSVGIGQISSEVPQNLSASRPQDRQFILSSKKLLLSDSGFYLCAWSRSSGTYEQYFGPGTRLTVT.

The V and J genes are TRBV12-3 or TRBV12-4 and TRBJ2-5, with D maybe TRBD2 (6 bases). This CDR3 is built from 13 residues. Trimming removed 6 bases at V and 9 bases at J, with 17 bases between. CDR3 coding DNA: TGTGCCAGCAGCCTGGCGGGGAAGCAGCCCCAGTACTTC. Protein: CASSLAGKQPQYF.

The chain combines TRBV7-9 with TRBJ1-1; D gene uncertain. The CDR3 length is 14 residues. Trimming removed 0 bases at V and 4 bases at J, with 9 bases between. Per the germline V gene, CDR1 is SEHNR and CDR2 is FQNEAQ (reference sequence). The CDR3 is CASSLAGKTTEAFF. CDR3 sequence (DNA): TGTGCCAGCAGCTTAGCGGGAAAGACCACTGAAGCTTTCTTT.

Notes on this clonotype: This may stem from a read error, because a much larger clone lies one nucleotide away. The V gene is TRBV7-8, the J gene TRBJ2-1, with TRBD2 matching over 7 bases. From germline, CDR1 is SGHVS and CDR2 FQNEAQ. The CDR3 runs to 14 residues. The junction had 13 bases not matched to a gene; V was cut back by 7 bases and J by 10 bases. The CDR3 DNA reads as TGTGCCAGCATCGGGGGGAATGTTCGGGGCGAGCAGTTCTTC. Protein: CASIGGNVRGEQFF.

On this clonotype: No conserved phenylalanine or tryptophan is present at the end of the CDR3, so a read error is the likely explanation. CDR3 amino acids: CASSDRHYGYTI. The CDR3 coding sequence is TGTGCCAGCAGTGACAGACACTATGGCTACACCATC. The chain has TRBV2 and TRBJ1-2, with no clear D. CDR1 SNHLY and CDR2 FYNNEI come from the germline V gene. With 3 bases removed from V and 3 bases from J, the gap between germline ends came to 5 bases. CDR3 length: 12 residues.

The V call is TRBV27, the J call TRBJ2-1; D remains unclear. The CDR3 sequence is 11 residues long. Germline CDR1 MNHEY, CDR2 SMNVEV (reference sequence). V was cut by 7 bases and J by 3 bases, with 4 bases left in between. CDR3 region: CASTYYNEQFF. Here the CDR3 DNA reads TGTGCCAGCACCTACTACAATGAGCAGTTCTTC.

This clonotype was counted a single time. V and J are TRBV9 and TRBJ2-7; 10 bases are shared with TRBD1. The CDR3 runs 14 residues. Germline lookup yields CDR1 SGDLS and CDR2 YYNGEE. Trimming removed 3 bases from V and 1 base from J; junction bases left unmatched: 1. CDR3 coding DNA: TGTGCCAGCAGCGGGGGACAGGGGTCCTACGAGCAGTACTTC. Translating gives CASSGGQGSYEQYF.

This sequence joins TRBV12-3 or TRBV12-4 and TRBJ1-5, with 9 positions matching TRBD1. Losses at the gene ends were 4 bases for V and 5 bases for J; bases not matched to a gene: 3. This CDR3 is built from 14 residues. In DNA, the CDR3 is TGTGCCAGCAGTTGCCGGGACAGGGATCAGCCCCAGCATTTT. It encodes CASSCRDRDQPQHF.

The table lists this clonotype with many counts. The chain uses TRBV12-3 or TRBV12-4 and TRBJ2-1; TRBD2 matches 13 bases. This CDR3 contains 16 residues. The V and J ends lost 6 bases and 5 bases, in that order; junction bases with no gene match: 7. CDR3 coding DNA: TGTGCCAGCAGCCAAACTAGCGGGAGGGGCAACAATGAGCAGTTCTTC. As protein: CASSQTSGRGNNEQFF.